This entry describes one T cell receptor (beta chain). Its antigen is unknown. The data belong to a study of T-cell memory formation after mild COVID-19. The CDR3 extends over 16 amino acids. In germline, CDR1 is SEHNR, CDR2 FQNEAQ (reference sequence). Trimming took 5 bases from V and 2 from J; bases not matched to a gene: 7. TCRdb independently ran MiXCR on the 5' RACE reads; one entry per CDR3 protein. The sample records about 130,000 distinct CDR3 sequences, approximately 25% being singletons. Study-level findings and limits: Most CD4+ clones that shrank were in CM and EM, while CD8+ ones turned up in EMRA.

The sequenced sample consisted of PBMCs or a T cell subset sorted from them (not recorded which). The TCR comes from an adult woman who had mild COVID-19 (a few samples of this study predate the infection). Cell type and time point are not known. The chain couples TRBV7-9 to TRBJ2-1; 9 positions agree with TRBD2. The CDR3 nucleotides are TGTGCCAGCAGCCTAAATAGCGGGAGCCCCTACAATGAGCAGTTCTTC. Translation: CASSLNSGSPYNEQFF.